This entry concerns a single T cell receptor (beta chain). The CDR3 has 15 residues. The germline V gene encodes CDR1 MNHEY and CDR2 SMNVEV (reference sequence). After removal of 6 bases from V and 6 bases from J, the junction contained 11 bases not matched to a gene. TCR beta CDR3 regions were amplified from RNA transcripts. An initial round of RT-PCR targeting the TCR CDR3 relied on the HTBI primer set. TCRdb ran MiXCR on the multiplex PCR reads and lists one entry per CDR3 protein. The sample has 700,000 or so distinct CDR3 sequences, 14% seen once. A Clinical Activity Score of at least 3, a NOSPECS grade of at least 4 and a duration under 3 months were recorded in the ophthalmopathy patients. Patients were excluded because of uncontrolled infection, other autoimmune disease, pregnancy or lactation. Thyroid ultrasound, orbital computed tomography, clinical symptoms, and serum thyroxine and TRAb underpinned diagnoses.

The data derive from a study of T cells in Graves' hyperthyroidism and ophthalmopathy. The specimen sequenced was blood. The source is a woman in her fifties or sixties with Graves' ophthalmopathy. The chain carries TRBV27 and TRBJ2-1; 7 positions match TRBD2. CDR3 nucleotides: TGTGCCAGCAGAACGGGACTACGATCCCCCAATGAGCAGTTCTTC. It codes for CASRTGLRSPNEQFF.